This T cell receptor beta chain came from a study of T-cell reconstitution after alpha-beta-depleted transplantation in children. Findings and caveats of the study: T-cell counts and diversity at one year following transplant were attributed mainly to newly produced T cells. The origin of high day-60 TCRbeta diversity in some patients lay in surviving recipient T cells and thymic progenitors.

V lost 2 bases, J lost 0 bases, and 14 bases lay in between. Germline V gene lookup returns CDR1 DFQATT and CDR2 SNEGSKA (reference sequence). The CDR3 covers 16 residues. Preparation of the TCRbeta library was carried out with unique molecular identifiers. TCRdb fed the PCR reads into MiXCR, producing one record per CDR3 protein. The top ten clones hold 8% to 11% of a sample with approximately 110,000 distinct CDR3 sequences, under 25% of them seen once. This clonotype has more than one count but fewer than ten. The antigen remains unidentified. The source of this sequence is a male patient aged 2 to 9 who had a stem cell transplant for chronic granulomatous disease, so the T cells may come from the graft donor. The chain carries TRBV20-1 and TRBJ2-1; possibly TRBD2 for D (5 bases). The specimen was PBMCs, mostly from graft donor cells, collected 180 days after TCRalphabeta/CD19-depleted stem cell transplant. In nucleotides, the CDR3 is TGCAGTGCTAGAACATCCGGGAAGAGCTCCTACAATGAGCAGTTCTTC. Translated, it gives CSARTSGKSSYNEQFF.